This T cell receptor beta chain was sequenced for a study of blood T cell repertoires in COVID-19. J lost 2 bases, V lost 1 base, and 5 bases had no gene match. The V gene's germline CDR1 is SGHRS and CDR2 YFSETQ. The CDR3 covers 15 residues. The age range of participants was 18 to 89 years, with residence in roughly 25 US areas. Exposed participants encountered a COVID-19 case during the 2 weeks preceding study entry. The authors' processing: Cell counts per sample came from amplifying reference gene primers. Sequencing used immunoSEQ multiplex PCR; TCRdb keeps in-frame clones, though not all of them. That table gives V, J and clone size, and the DNA gave D and trimming. The top ten hold approximately 4.1% of the sample, which has some 320,000 clones, roughly nine tenths seen once.

This clonotype was obtained from a woman in her 30s who had been exposed to COVID-19. Specimen: PBMCs or T cells enriched from blood (not recorded which). This rearrangement joins TRBV5-1 to TRBJ1-2, with 7 bases that match TRBD1. The CDR3 here is CASSLSGTENYGYTF. The CDR3 coding sequence is TGCGCCAGCAGCTTGTCCGGGACAGAGAACTATGGCTACACCTTC.